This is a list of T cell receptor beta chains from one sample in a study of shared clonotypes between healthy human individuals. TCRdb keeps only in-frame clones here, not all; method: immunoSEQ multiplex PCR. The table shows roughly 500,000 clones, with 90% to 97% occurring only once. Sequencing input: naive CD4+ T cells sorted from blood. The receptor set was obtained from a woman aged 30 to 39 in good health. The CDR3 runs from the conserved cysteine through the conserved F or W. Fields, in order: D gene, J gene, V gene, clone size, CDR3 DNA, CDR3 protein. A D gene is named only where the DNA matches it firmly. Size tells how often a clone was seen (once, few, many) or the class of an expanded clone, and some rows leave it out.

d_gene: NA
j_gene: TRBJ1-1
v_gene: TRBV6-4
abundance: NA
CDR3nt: TGTGCCAGCAGACAGTCCACCATGAACACTGAAGCTTTCTTT
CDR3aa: CASRQSTMNTEAFF

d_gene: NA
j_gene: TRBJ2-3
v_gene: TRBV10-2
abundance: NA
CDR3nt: TGCGCCAGCAGCCTTCTAGTTCCCCCAGACACAGATACGCAGTATTTT
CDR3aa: CASSLLVPPDTDTQYF

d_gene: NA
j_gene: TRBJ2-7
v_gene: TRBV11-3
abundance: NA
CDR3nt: TGTGCCAGCAGCTACTACCCTTGGGGCCTGGTTTGCGAGCAGTACTTC
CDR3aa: CASSYYPWGLVCEQYF

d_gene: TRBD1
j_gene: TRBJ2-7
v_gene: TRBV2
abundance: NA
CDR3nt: TGTGCCAGCAGTAAATTTAGAGGGCCAGGGGGACACGAGCAGTACTTC
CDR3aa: CASSKFRGPGGHEQYF

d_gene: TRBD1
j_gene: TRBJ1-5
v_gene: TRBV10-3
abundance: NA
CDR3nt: TGTGCCATCAGCCGCGGACAGGGGGATCAGCCCCAGCATTTT
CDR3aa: CAISRGQGDQPQHF

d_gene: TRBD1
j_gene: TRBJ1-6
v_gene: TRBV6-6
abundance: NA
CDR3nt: TGTGCCAGCAGTGACTCGGGACAGGGAGATTCACCCCTCCACTTT
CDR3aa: CASSDSGQGDSPLHF

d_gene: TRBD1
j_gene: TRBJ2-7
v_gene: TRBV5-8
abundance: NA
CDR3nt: TGTGCCAGCAGCCCCCACAGGACAGGGTATTACGAGCAGTACTTC
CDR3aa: CASSPHRTGYYEQYF

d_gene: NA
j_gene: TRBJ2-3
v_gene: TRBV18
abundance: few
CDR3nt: TGTGCCAGCTCACCAAGTGGAGATACGCAGTATTTT
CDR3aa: CASSPSGDTQYF

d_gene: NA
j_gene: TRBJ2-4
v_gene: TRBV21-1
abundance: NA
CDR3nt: TGTGCCAGCAGCACTAGGCGCCTAAAAAGGGGACTAGCCAAAAACATTCAGTACTTC
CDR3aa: CASSTRRLKRGLAKNIQYF

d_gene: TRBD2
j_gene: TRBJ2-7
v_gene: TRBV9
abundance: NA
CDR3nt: TGTGCCAGCAGCCCCCGGGGACTAGCGGTCCCCTACGAGCAGTACTTC
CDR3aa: CASSPRGLAVPYEQYF

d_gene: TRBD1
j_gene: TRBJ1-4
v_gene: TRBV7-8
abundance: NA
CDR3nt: TGTGCCAGCAGCCCTGACAGGGGCAACGAAAAACTGTTTTTT
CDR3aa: CASSPDRGNEKLFF

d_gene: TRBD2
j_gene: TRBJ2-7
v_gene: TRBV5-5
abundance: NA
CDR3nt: TGTGCCAGCAGCTTGGCTGCGGGAGGGCACTACGAGCAGTACTTC
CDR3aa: CASSLAAGGHYEQYF

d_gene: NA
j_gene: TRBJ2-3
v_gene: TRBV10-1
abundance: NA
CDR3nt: TGCGCCAGCAGTGATGGGCTAGCTGTCACAGATACGCAGTATTTT
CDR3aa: CASSDGLAVTDTQYF

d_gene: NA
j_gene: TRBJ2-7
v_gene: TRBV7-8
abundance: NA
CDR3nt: TGTGCCAGCAGCTTAGCTCTCACGGACAACCACGAGCAGTACTTC
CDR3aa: CASSLALTDNHEQYF

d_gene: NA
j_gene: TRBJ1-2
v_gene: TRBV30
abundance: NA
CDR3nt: TGTGCCCGGACGGGCCGATTCCGCGATAACTATGGCTACACCTTC
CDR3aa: CARTGRFRDNYGYTF

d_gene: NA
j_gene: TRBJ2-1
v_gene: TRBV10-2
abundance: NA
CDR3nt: TGCGCCAGCAGTGGATTTAGCGGTTCCTACAATGAGCAGTTCTTC
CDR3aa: CASSGFSGSYNEQFF

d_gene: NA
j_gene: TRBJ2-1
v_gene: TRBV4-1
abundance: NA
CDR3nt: TGCGCCAGCAGCCGAGTGTTAGTTCGAGACAATGAGCAGTTCTTC
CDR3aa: CASSRVLVRDNEQFF

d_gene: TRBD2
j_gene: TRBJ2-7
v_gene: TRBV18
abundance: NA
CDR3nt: TGTGCCAGCTCACCACCCAGGGAGGGTCGGGTCTCTTACGAGCAGTACTTC
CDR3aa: CASSPPREGRVSYEQYF

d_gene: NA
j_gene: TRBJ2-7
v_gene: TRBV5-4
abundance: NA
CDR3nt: TGTGCCAGCAGACGTCAGGGGTCGGGGGTCGAGCAGTACTTC
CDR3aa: CASRRQGSGVEQYF

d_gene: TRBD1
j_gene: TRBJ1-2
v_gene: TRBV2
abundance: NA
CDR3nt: TGTGCCAGCACCCCTTTCGGGACAGACTATGGCTACACCTTC
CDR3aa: CASTPFGTDYGYTF

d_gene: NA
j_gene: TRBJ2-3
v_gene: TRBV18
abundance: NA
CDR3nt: TGTGCCAGCTCCCGTTCTGAGGGAAGCACAGATACGCAGTATTTT
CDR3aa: CASSRSEGSTDTQYF

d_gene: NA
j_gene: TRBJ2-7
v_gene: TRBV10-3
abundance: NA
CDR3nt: TGTGCCATCAGACGCGAGAGCGGACTTCGGGAGCAGTACTTC
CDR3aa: CAIRRESGLREQYF

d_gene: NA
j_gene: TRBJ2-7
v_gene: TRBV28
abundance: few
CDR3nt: TGTGCCAGCAGTAAGACTCCTTTGGAGCAGTACTTC
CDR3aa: CASSKTPLEQYF